This TCR beta chain was retrieved from a study of blood T cell repertoires in COVID-19. Study at large: The United States, Italy and Spain supplied acute and convalescent COVID-19 samples. The cDNA or gDNA used as material had been derived from T cells, B-cell-depleted T cells, or PBMCs.

This clone was picked up a small number of times. Original processing notes: Quantification of nucleated cells was approximated via reference gene primer amplification. The protocol was immunoSEQ multiplex PCR, while the TCRdb copy is restricted to in-frame clones and leaves out a portion. The V and J calls and clone size were taken over from that table, and D and trimming were inferred from the DNA. The sample contains approximately 270,000 clones, roughly 90% of which appear only once. CDR3 length equals 15 residues. V gave up 0 bases and J gave up 7 bases, with 13 bases separating them. Germline-derived CDR1 and CDR2 are LGHDT and YNNKEL (reference sequence).

This sequence joins TRBV3-1 (or the pseudogene TRBV3-2) and TRBJ1-5; D is unclear. Sequencing was performed on peripheral blood. This TCR was sampled from a man aged 25-45 years with acute or convalescent COVID-19. In DNA form, the CDR3 reads TGTGCCAGCAGCCAAGAATTGGGAGCGAAGCAGCCCCAGCATTTT. The encoded protein is CASSQELGAKQPQHF.